The clone carrying this TCR beta chain occurred a few times. As to time point: persistent/refractory GD, antithyroid drugs over 5 years with positive TRAb. Construction of the TCR library relied on RNA isolated from PBMCs. Graves' disease diagnoses used American Thyroid Association guidelines. The patients were drawn from one endocrinology department in Xi'an, China. Tubes containing EDTA received roughly 8.8 milliliters of drawn peripheral blood. The record originates from a study of regulatory T cells in long-lasting Graves disease. Whole-study context: Patients met the persistent Graves' disease definition after over 5 years of antithyroid drugs with positive TSH receptor antibodies.

Assembly of TCR beta libraries relied on iRepertoire HTBI primers together with Arm-PCR of CDR3 regions. TCRdb re-derived calls from the multiplex PCR reads in MiXCR, one entry per CDR3 protein. The sample has roughly 450,000 distinct CDR3 sequences, approximately 23% seen once. The CDR3 totals 14 residues. The germline gives CDR1 SQVTM, CDR2 ANQGSEA. V lost 4 bases to trimming and J lost 1 base; unmatched junction nucleotides: 6. Sequenced here: peripheral blood mononuclear cells (PBMCs), sampled when the disease was refractory, from a patient treated with antithyroid drugs. This clonotype was obtained from a female donor with Graves disease. The V call is TRBV29-1, the J call TRBJ1-1; 7 nucleotides agree with TRBD1. The CDR3 is CSVGPGGGNTEAFF. The CDR3 DNA is TGCAGCGTTGGCCCAGGGGGGGGGAACACTGAAGCTTTCTTT. The whole variable domain, remainder taken from reference TRBV29-1 and TRBJ1-1, is SAVISQKPSRDICQRGTSLTIQCQVDSQVTMMFWYRQQPGQSLTLIATANQGSEATYESGFVIDKFPISRPNLTFSTLTVSNMSPEDSSIYLCSVGPGGGNTEAFFGQGTRLTVV.